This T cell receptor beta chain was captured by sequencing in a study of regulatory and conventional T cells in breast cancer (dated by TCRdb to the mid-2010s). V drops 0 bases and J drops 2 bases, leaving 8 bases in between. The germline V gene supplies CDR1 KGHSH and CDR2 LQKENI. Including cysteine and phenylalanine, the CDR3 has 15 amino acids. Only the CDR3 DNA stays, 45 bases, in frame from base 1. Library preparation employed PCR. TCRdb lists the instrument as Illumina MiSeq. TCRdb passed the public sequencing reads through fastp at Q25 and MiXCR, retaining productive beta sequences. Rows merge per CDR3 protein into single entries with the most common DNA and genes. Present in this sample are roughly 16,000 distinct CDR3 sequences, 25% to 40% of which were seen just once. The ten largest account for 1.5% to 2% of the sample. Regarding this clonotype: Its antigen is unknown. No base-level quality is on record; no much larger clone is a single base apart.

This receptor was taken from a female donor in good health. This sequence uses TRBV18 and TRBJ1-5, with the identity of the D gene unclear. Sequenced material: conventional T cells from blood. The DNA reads TGTGCCAGCTCACCACCGGGCAGTGGCAATCAGCCCCAGCATTTT. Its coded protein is CASSPPGSGNQPQHF.